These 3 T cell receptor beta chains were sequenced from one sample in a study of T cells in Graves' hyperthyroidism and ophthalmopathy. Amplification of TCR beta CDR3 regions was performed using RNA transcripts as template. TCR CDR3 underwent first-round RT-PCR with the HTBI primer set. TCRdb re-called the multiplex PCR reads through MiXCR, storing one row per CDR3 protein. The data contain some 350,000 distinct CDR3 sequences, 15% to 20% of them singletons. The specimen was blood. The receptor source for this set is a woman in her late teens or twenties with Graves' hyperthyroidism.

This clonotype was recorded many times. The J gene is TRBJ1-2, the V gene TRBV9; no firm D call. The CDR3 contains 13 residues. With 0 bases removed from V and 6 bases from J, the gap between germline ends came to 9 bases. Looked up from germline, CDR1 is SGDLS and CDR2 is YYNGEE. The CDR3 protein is CASSVGVYDGYTF. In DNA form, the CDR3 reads TGTGCCAGCAGCGTAGGGGTTTACGATGGCTACACCTTC.

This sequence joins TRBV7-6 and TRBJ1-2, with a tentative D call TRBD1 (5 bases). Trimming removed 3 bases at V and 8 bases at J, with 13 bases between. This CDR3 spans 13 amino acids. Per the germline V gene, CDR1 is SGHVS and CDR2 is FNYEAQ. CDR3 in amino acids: CASSFPGLRGYTF. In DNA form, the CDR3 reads TGTGCCAGCAGCTTCCCAGGGCTACGAGGCTACACCTTC.

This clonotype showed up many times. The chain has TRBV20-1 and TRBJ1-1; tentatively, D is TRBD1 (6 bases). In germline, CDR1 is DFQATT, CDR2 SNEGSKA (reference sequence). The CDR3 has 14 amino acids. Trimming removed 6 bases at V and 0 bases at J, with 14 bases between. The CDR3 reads CSAHTGHMNTEAFF. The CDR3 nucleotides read TGCAGTGCGCACACGGGACACATGAACACTGAAGCTTTCTTT.